These 25 T cell receptor beta chains originate from one sample sequenced in a study of T cell clonality in common variable immunodeficiency. TCRdb's table, derived via immunoSEQ multiplex PCR, lists solely in-frame clones and lacks some. The sample is made up of under 40,000 clones, none counted only once. Specimen: peripheral blood mononuclear cells. Every receptor here comes from a person aged 18-69 years in good health.

This clone showed up many times. Here the CDR3 reads CASSFEAFSYNEQFF. The sequenced CDR3 bases are TGTGCCAGCAGTTTTGAGGCATTCTCCTACAATGAG. V and J are TRBV6-2 or TRBV6-3 and TRBJ2-1; the D is unclear. The CDR3 end is not reached by the read, which stops 3 residues before it; the germline J gene fills it in. The V gene lost 4 bases and the J gene lost 0 bases, with 10 bases spanning the gap. The CDR3 is 15 residues long. The germline V gene has CDR1 MNHEY and CDR2 SVGEGT.

This clone has a count of ten or more. The read stops 3 residues short of the end of the CDR3; the missing end is completed from the germline J gene. The chain has TRBV19 and TRBJ2-1; TRBD2 matches 7 bases. Germline CDR1 is LNHDA and CDR2 is SQIVND (reference sequence). V was pared by 3 bases and J by 7 bases, with 9 bases of the junction left unmatched. This CDR3 spans 15 amino acids. CDR3 DNA (partial): TGTGCCAGTAGTATGGGGGGAGGGCCTTGGAATGAG. It encodes CASSMGGGPWNE. The CDR3 as a whole reads CASSMGGGPWNEQFF.

Comments on this clone: The read ends 3 residues shy of where the CDR3 ends; the end is completed using the germline J gene. The V gene is TRBV10-3, the J gene TRBJ2-7; 10 nucleotides line up with TRBD1. CDR3 length: 16 residues. The trim removed 3 bases at V and 3 bases at J, leaving 8 bases unmatched. The germline gives CDR1 ENHRY, CDR2 SYGVKD. This CDR3 is CAISDWGQGKGYEQYF. Partial CDR3 DNA: TGTGCCATCAGTGATTGGGGACAGGGGAAAGGCTACGAG.

This clone was found many times. Read data end 3 residues before the CDR3 end; the end is taken from the germline J gene. V is TRBV28 and J is TRBJ2-3; a possible D gene is TRBD2 (6 bases). This CDR3 region has 11 residues. CDR1 and CDR2 from the germline V gene are MDHEN and SYDVKM. CDR3 region: CASSFGGTQYF. The CDR3 DNA, read in part, is TGTGCCAGCAGTTTTGGAGGGACG.

This clone was seen many times. One end of the junction does not line up with germline, which may come from a read error. Read coverage stops 3 residues before the CDR3 terminus; the germline J gene supplies the remainder. This sample also contains other DNA sequences that code for the same CDR3. The rearrangement uses TRBV20-1 and TRBJ2-1, with 11 bases aligning to TRBD2. This CDR3 comprises 15 residues. Germline V CDR1 and CDR2: DFQATT, SNEGSKA (reference sequence). The sequenced CDR3 bases are TGTAGTTTAACCGGGACTAGCGGCCTGTACAATGAG. Encoded protein: CSLTGTSGLYNE. The full CDR3 protein is CSLTGTSGLYNEQFF.

In this sample, this clone turned up many times. Incomplete CDR3 DNA: TGTGCCAGCAGATACGGGACATCGGGTTGGTACGAG. Encoded protein: CASRYGTSGWYE. From start to end, the CDR3 is CASRYGTSGWYEQYF. The chain joins TRBV5-5 to TRBJ2-7, with D perhaps matching TRBD1 (6 bases). With the read ending 3 residues before the CDR3 end, the germline J gene is used to fill in that end. The CDR3 contains 15 residues. The germline V gene encodes CDR1 SGHKS and CDR2 YYEKEE (reference sequence). Trimming cost V 5 bases and J 4 bases, with 19 bases left between them.

There are many counts of this clone. The read terminates 3 residues before the CDR3 end, so the remaining end is supplied by the germline J gene. The chain employs TRBV30 and TRBJ2-7, with 10 positions matching TRBD1. Germline CDR1 and CDR2: GTSNPN and SVGIG (reference sequence). V gave up 3 bases and J gave up 5 bases; unmatched junction bases: 13. CDR3 length equals 16 residues. The CDR3 loop reads CAWRGRKGQGFNEQYF. CDR3 DNA (partial): TGTGCCTGGAGGGGGAGGAAGGGACAGGGGTTCAACGAG.

This clone occurred many times. Sequencing ends 3 residues short of the CDR3 end; the germline J gene provides the rest. This chain uses TRBV7-8 with TRBJ2-7; perhaps TRBD2 as D (6 bases). V lost 5 bases, J lost 0 bases, and 20 bases lay in between. Germline V CDR1 and CDR2: SGHVS, FQNEAQ. The CDR3 extends over 17 amino acids. The covered CDR3 bases are TGTGCCAGCAGCCCAAACGCTTTCGGGGGTACCTCCTACGAG. Translated, it gives CASSPNAFGGTSYE. The whole CDR3 is CASSPNAFGGTSYEQYF.

As for this clone: The read ends 3 residues before the CDR3 terminus; that terminus is restored from the germline J gene. The chain recombines TRBV19 with TRBJ1-6; D perhaps matches TRBD1 (6 bases). The CDR3 is 14 residues long. Trimming removed 10 bases from V and 3 bases from J, with 13 bases in between. The germline CDR1 and CDR2 sequences are LNHDA and SQIVND (reference sequence). The CDR3 DNA, read in part, is TGTGCCACAAGGGGGGGGCGCTATAATTCACCC. Protein: CATRGGRYNSP. The full CDR3 protein is CATRGGRYNSPLHF.

As for this clone: The observed sequence ends 3 residues before the CDR3 terminus, with the missing tail filled in from the germline J gene. The chain recombines TRBV30 with TRBJ1-1, with TRBD1 as a possible D gene (6 bases). CDR3 length: 12 residues. Germline values: CDR1 GTSNPN, CDR2 SVGIG (reference sequence). The CDR3 loop is CACPRGLNEAFF. The covered CDR3 bases are TGTGCCTGCCCCAGGGGCCTAAATGAG.

This clone was observed many times. The read comes to an end 3 residues before the CDR3 does, leaving the germline J gene to fill in the end. The chain couples TRBV20-1 to TRBJ1-5, with D possibly matching TRBD1 (5 bases). Germline CDR1 reads DFQATT; CDR2 reads SNEGSKA (reference sequence). V lost 3 bases, J lost 7 bases, and 16 bases lay in between. CDR3 size: 14 residues. Incomplete CDR3 DNA: TGCAGTGCTAGGGCGGGGCCAGGATCACAGCCC. Its protein is CSARAGPGSQP. The full CDR3 protein is CSARAGPGSQPQHF.

The table lists this clone with a few counts. The observed sequence ends 3 residues before the CDR3 terminus, with the missing tail filled in from the germline J gene. The chain couples TRBV6-2 or TRBV6-3 to TRBJ2-3; TRBD2 is a possible D gene (5 bases). V shed 5 bases and J shed 5 bases, with 11 bases lying between them. The CDR3 covers 13 residues. Germline loops: CDR1 MNHEY, CDR2 SVGEGT. The DNA read from the CDR3 is TGTGCCAGCAGTAATCGGGGTTTAGATACG. Encoded protein: CASSNRGLDT. The complete CDR3 protein is CASSNRGLDTQYF.

This clone showed up many times. Read data end 3 residues before the CDR3 end; the end is taken from the germline J gene. This rearrangement joins TRBV28 to TRBJ1-5; perhaps TRBD1 as D (6 bases). V shed 7 bases and J shed 6 bases, with 13 bases lying between them. The CDR3 is 13 residues long. Germline V lookup: CDR1 MDHEN, CDR2 SYDVKM. Partial CDR3 DNA: TGTGCCAGCACTCGAGGGGGAGGTCAGCCC. This encodes CASTRGGGQP. The entire CDR3 protein reads CASTRGGGQPQHF.

This clone was recorded many times. The read finishes 3 residues shy of the CDR3 end, and the germline J gene is used to complete it. The chain uses TRBV5-4 and TRBJ2-3, with 8 bases identical to TRBD2. Per germline, CDR1 SGHNT and CDR2 YYREEE (reference sequence). CDR3 size: 16 residues. The J segment lost 0 bases and the V segment lost 0 bases, leaving 3 bases of the junction unmatched. CDR3 DNA, as far as it was read: TGTGCCAGCAGCTTGGCGGGGGGGCCTAGCACAGATACG. Translated, it gives CASSLAGGPSTDT. The entire CDR3 protein reads CASSLAGGPSTDTQYF.

Many counts were recorded for this clone. The read comes to an end 3 residues before the CDR3 does, leaving the germline J gene to fill in the end. V is TRBV20-1 and J is TRBJ1-5, with 9 positions matching TRBD1. V lost 6 bases to trimming and J lost 2 bases; unmatched junction nucleotides: 2. This CDR3 is 13 amino acids long. Per the germline V gene, CDR1 is DFQATT and CDR2 is SNEGSKA (reference sequence). The CDR3 bases that were read are TGCAGTGCGGGACAGGGTGGCAATCAGCCC. Translating it yields CSAGQGGNQP. Given in full, the CDR3 is CSAGQGGNQPQHF.

In regard to this clone: The read is 3 residues too short to cover the CDR3 end, so that end is filled in from the germline J gene. The chain is built from TRBV7-9 and TRBJ2-7; D is unresolved. V gave up 4 bases and J gave up 3 bases, with 13 bases separating them. CDR1 SEHNR and CDR2 FQNEAQ come from the germline V gene (reference sequence). The CDR3 spans 14 residues. The covered CDR3 bases are TGTGCCAGCAGCTCCGACACACCAGGCTACGAG. Translated, it gives CASSSDTPGYE. The complete CDR3 reads CASSSDTPGYEQYF.

This clone was found many times. The CDR3 end falls 3 residues outside the read, so it is completed with the germline J gene. This rearrangement joins TRBV20-1 to TRBJ2-2; TRBD2 is a possible D gene (5 bases). Germline V gene lookup returns CDR1 DFQATT and CDR2 SNEGSKA (reference sequence). CDR3 length equals 14 residues. Trimming left V 6 bases short and J 4 bases short, with 15 bases between. CDR3 bases read: TGCAGTGCCGAGATTACTAGATCCACCGGGGAG. Protein sequence: CSAEITRSTGE. Given in full, the CDR3 is CSAEITRSTGELFF.

This clone was observed many times. The read gets to within 3 residues of the CDR3 end, and the germline J gene fills in the rest. The chain carries TRBV18 and TRBJ2-1; TRBD1 aligns across 9 bases. This CDR3 is 19 amino acids long. In germline, CDR1 is KGHSH, CDR2 LQKENI. The V gene end was trimmed by 2 bases and the J gene end by 1 base; junction bases not matched to a gene: 12. Here the CDR3 reads CASSPIKMWDRDSYNEQFF. The CDR3 DNA, read in part, is TGTGCCAGCTCACCAATAAAGATGTGGGACAGGGATTCCTACAATGAG. The variable domain in full, completed from reference TRBV18 and TRBJ2-1, reads NAGVMQNPRHLVRRRGQEARLRCSPMKGHSHVYWYRQLPEEGLKFMVYLQKENIIDESGMPKERFSAEFPKEGPSILRIQQVVRGDSAAYFCASSPIKMWDRDSYNEQFFGPGTRLTVL.

This clone was recorded at least ten times. The read ends 3 residues shy of where the CDR3 ends; the end is completed using the germline J gene. V usage is TRBV10-1 and J usage is TRBJ1-1; 11 bases align to TRBD1. Trimming cost V 5 bases and J 3 bases; bases outside gene matches: 5. CDR1 WNHNN and CDR2 SYGVQD come from the germline V gene (reference sequence). The CDR3 is 15 residues long. The sequenced CDR3 bases are TGCGCCAGCAGTTTCGGACAGGGGGCAGACACTGAA. It specifies CASSFGQGADTE. The whole CDR3 sequence reads CASSFGQGADTEAFF.

At least ten counts were recorded for this clone. The CDR3 end lies 3 residues beyond the end of the read and is filled in from the germline J gene. The chain has TRBV4-2 and TRBJ2-3; 9 positions match TRBD2. Unmatched junction bases numbered 9, after V lost 0 bases and J lost 2 bases. The CDR3 is 18 amino acids. Looked up from germline, CDR1 is LGHNA and CDR2 is YNFKEQ. The CDR3: CASSQESSGATLTDTQYF. Incomplete CDR3 DNA: TGTGCCAGCAGCCAAGAATCTAGCGGGGCTACCCTCACAGATACG.

This clone occurred a few times. The CDR3 goes on 3 residues after the read ends, and that part is filled in from the germline J gene. This same CDR3 is encoded by further DNA sequences in the sample. The chain has TRBV11-2 and TRBJ2-3, with D uncertain. The CDR3 contains 12 residues. Germline assignment: CDR1 SGHAT and CDR2 FQNNGV. Trimming took 5 bases from V and 2 from J, leaving 5 bases between them. Here the CDR3 reads CASSPSTDTQYF. The part of the CDR3 DNA that was read is TGTGCCAGCAGCCCTTCCACAGATACG.

This clone appeared many times. The CDR3 end is not reached by the read, which stops 3 residues before it; the germline J gene fills it in. The J gene is TRBJ2-5, the V gene TRBV18; the D gene is possibly TRBD2 (5 bases). Germline CDR1 and CDR2: KGHSH and LQKENI. Trimming removed 3 bases at V and 0 bases at J, with 14 bases between. The CDR3 extends over 16 amino acids. CDR3: CASSPTLASYQETQYF. The part of the CDR3 DNA that was read is TGTGCCAGCTCACCCACTCTGGCTAGCTACCAAGAGACC.

Ten or more counts support this clone. The missing CDR3 end, 3 residues past where the read stops, is filled in from the germline J gene. V gene TRBV19 combines with J gene TRBJ1-1; 9 bases agree with TRBD1. The ends lost 4 bases at V and 4 bases at J; junction bases unmatched: 7. Germline CDR1 reads LNHDA; CDR2 reads SQIVND (reference sequence). This CDR3 has 15 residues. The CDR3 bases that were read are TGTGCCAGTAGTAGCCCGGGACAGGGATTCACTGAA. Amino acids: CASSSPGQGFTE. In full, the CDR3 is CASSSPGQGFTEAFF. Full variable domain (missing parts from reference TRBV19 and TRBJ1-1): DGGITQSPKYLFRKEGQNVTLSCEQNLNHDAMYWYRQDPGQGLRLIYYSQIVNDFQKGDIAEGYSVSREKKESFPLTVTSAQKNPTAFYLCASSSPGQGFTEAFFGQGTRLTVV.

This clone was picked up many times. The CDR3 is cut off 3 residues early in the read; its end comes from the germline J gene. The rearrangement links TRBV5-1 to TRBJ1-1, with D tentatively TRBD1 (6 bases). Trimming stripped 0 bases from V and 0 bases from J, with 12 bases between. The CDR3 length is 16 residues. In germline, CDR1 is SGHRS, CDR2 YFSETQ. CDR3 bases read: TGCGCCAGCAGCTTGGCCGGGACACAAATGAACACTGAA. It specifies CASSLAGTQMNTE. The CDR3 in full is CASSLAGTQMNTEAFF.

This clone was recorded at least ten times. The CDR3 end is not reached by the read, which stops 3 residues before it; the germline J gene fills it in. This sequence joins TRBV20-1 and TRBJ2-7, with 9 bases lining up with TRBD2. The V gene end was trimmed by 4 bases and the J gene end by 6 bases; junction bases not matched to a gene: 16. Looked up from germline, CDR1 is DFQATT and CDR2 is SNEGSKA (reference sequence). The CDR3 loop spans 16 amino acids. The part of the CDR3 DNA that was read is TGCAGTGCTACGCGCGGCGGTAGCGGGAGCGAAAGCGAG. Its translation is CSATRGGSGSESE. The whole CDR3 sequence reads CSATRGGSGSESEQYF.